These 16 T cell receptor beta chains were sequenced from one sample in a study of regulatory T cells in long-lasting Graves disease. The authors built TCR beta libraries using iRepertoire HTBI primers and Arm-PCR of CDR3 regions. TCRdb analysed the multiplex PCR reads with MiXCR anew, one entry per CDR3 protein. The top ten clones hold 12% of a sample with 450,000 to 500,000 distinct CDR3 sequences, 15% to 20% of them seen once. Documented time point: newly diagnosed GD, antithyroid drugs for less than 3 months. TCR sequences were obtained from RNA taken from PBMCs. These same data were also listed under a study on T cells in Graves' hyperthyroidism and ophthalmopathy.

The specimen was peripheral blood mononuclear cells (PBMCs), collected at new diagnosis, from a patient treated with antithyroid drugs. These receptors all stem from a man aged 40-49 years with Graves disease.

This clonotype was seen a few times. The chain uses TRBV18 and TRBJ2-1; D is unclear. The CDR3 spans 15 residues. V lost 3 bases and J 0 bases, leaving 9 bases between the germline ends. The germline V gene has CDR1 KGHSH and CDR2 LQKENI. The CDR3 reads CASSPDSISYNEQFF. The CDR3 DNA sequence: TGTGCCAGCTCACCCGACTCCATCTCCTACAATGAGCAGTTCTTC.

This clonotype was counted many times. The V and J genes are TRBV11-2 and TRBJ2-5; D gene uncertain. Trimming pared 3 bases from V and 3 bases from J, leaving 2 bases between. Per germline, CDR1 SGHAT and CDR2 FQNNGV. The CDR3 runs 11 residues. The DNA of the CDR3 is TGTGCCAGCAGCTTCGAAGAGACCCAGTACTTC. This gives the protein CASSFEETQYF.

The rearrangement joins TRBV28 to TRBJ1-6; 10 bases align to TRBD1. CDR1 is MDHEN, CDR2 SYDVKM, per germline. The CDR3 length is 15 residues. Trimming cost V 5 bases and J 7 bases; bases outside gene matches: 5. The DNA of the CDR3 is TGTGCCAGCAGTACGGACAGGGGGTGGAATTCACCCCTCCACTTT. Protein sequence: CASSTDRGWNSPLHF.

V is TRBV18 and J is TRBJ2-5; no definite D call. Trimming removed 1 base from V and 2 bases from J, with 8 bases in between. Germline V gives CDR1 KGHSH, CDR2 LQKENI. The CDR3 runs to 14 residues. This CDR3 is CASSPRSKQETQYF. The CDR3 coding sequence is TGTGCCAGCTCACCACGTTCCAAACAAGAGACCCAGTACTTC. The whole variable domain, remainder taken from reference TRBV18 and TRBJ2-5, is NAGVMQNPRHLVRRRGQEARLRCSPMKGHSHVYWYRQLPEEGLKFMVYLQKENIIDESGMPKERFSAEFPKEGPSILRIQQVVRGDSAAYFCASSPRSKQETQYFGPGTRLLVL.

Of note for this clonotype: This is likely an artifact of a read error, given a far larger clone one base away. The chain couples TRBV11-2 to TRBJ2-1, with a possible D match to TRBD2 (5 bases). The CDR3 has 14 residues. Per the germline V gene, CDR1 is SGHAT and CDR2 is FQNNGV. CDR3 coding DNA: TGTGCCAGCACCTTAGGGTTCGGAGGAAATGAGCAGTTCTTC. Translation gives CASTLGFGGNEQFF.

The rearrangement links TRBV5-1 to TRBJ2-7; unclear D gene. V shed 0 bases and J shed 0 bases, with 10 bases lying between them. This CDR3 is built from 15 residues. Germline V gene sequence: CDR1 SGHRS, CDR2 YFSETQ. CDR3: CASSLEAASSYEQYF. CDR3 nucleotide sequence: TGCGCCAGCAGCTTGGAGGCCGCCAGCTCCTACGAGCAGTACTTC.

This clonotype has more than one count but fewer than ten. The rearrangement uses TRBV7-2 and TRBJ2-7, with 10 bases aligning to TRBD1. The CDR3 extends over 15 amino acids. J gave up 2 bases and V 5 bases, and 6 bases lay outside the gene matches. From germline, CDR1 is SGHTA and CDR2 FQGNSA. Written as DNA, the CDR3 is TGTGCCAGCAGCCTAGGGACAGGGGACCCCTACGAGCAGTACTTC. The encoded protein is CASSLGTGDPYEQYF.

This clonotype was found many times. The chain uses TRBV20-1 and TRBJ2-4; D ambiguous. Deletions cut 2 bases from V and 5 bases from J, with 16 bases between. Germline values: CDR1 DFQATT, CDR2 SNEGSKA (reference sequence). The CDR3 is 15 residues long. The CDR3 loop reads CSARNRGSHENIQYF. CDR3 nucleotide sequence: TGCAGTGCTAGAAACAGAGGTAGCCACGAAAACATTCAGTACTTC.

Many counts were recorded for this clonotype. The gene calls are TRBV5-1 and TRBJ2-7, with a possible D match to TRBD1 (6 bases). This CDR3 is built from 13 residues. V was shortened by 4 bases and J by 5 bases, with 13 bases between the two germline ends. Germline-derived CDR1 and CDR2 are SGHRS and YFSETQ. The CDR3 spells CASSTTTGHEQYF. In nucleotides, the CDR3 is TGCGCCAGCAGCACAACTACAGGGCACGAGCAGTACTTC.

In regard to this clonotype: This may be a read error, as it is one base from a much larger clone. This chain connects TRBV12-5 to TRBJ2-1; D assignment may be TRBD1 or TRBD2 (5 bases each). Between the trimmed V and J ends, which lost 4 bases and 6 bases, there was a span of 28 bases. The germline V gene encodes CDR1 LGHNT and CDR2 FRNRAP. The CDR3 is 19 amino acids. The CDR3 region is CASGSVIGARSEQRNEQFF. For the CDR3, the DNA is TGTGCTAGTGGTTCGGTAATCGGGGCTCGATCAGAACAACGCAATGAGCAGTTCTTC.

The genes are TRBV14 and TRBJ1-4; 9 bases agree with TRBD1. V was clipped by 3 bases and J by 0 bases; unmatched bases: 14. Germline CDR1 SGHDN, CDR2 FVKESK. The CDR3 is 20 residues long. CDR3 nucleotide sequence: TGTGCCAGCAGCCATCACAGGGGGCGCCCCTTAAATGCAACTAATGAAAAACTGTTTTTT. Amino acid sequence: CASSHHRGRPLNATNEKLFF.

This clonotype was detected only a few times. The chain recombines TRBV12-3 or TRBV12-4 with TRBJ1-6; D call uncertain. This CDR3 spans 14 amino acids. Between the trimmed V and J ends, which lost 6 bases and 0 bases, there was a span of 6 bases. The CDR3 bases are TGTGCCAGCAGAAGGAGCTCCTATAATTCACCCCTCCACTTT. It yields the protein CASRRSSYNSPLHF.

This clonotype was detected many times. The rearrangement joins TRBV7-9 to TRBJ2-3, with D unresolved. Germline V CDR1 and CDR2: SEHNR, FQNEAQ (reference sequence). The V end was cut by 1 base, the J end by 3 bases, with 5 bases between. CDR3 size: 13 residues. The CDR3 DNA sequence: TGTGCCAGCAGCTTAGTAGAAACAGATACGCAGTATTTT. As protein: CASSLVETDTQYF.

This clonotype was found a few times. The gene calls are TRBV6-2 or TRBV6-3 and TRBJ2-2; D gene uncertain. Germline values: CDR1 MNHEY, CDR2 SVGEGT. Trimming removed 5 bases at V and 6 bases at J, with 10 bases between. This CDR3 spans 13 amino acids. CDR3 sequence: CASSDNTAGELFF. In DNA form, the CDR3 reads TGTGCCAGCAGTGATAACACCGCCGGGGAGCTGTTTTTT.

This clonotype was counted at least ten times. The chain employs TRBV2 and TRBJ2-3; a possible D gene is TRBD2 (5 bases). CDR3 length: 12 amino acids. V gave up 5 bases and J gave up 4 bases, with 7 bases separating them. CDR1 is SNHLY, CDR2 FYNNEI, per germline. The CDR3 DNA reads TGTGCCAGCAGTAGCGGCCCAGATACGCAGTATTTT. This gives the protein CASSSGPDTQYF. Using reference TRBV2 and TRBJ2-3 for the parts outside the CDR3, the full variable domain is EPEVTQTPSHQVTQMGQEVILRCVPISNHLYFYWYRQILGQKVEFLVSFYNNEISEKSEIFDDQFSVERPDGSNFTLKIRSTKLEDSAMYFCASSSGPDTQYFGPGTRLTVL.

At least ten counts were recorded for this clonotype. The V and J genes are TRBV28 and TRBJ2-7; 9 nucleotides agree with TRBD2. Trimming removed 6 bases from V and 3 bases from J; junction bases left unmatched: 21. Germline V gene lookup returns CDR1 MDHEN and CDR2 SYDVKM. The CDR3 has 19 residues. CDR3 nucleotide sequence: TGTGCCAGCAGCGGACGGCCACTAGCGGGCTACCGGCCCCTCTACGAGCAGTACTTC. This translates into CASSGRPLAGYRPLYEQYF.